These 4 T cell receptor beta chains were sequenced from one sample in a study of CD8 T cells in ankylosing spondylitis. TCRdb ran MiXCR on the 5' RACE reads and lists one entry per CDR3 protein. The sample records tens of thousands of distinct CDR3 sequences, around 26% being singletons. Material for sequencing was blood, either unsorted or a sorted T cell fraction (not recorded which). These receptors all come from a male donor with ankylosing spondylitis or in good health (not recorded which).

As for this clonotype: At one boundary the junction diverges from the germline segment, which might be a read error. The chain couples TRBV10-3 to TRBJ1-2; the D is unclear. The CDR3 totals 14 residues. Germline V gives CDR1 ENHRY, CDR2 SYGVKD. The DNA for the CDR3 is TGTGCCATCAGTGAGTCTGGTCAGACCTATGGCCACACCTTC. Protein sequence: CAISESGQTYGHTF.

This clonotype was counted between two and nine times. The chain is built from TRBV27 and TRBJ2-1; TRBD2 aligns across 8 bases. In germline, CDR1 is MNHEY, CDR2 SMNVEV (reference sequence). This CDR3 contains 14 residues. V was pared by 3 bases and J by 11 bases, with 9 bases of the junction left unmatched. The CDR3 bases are TGTGCCAGCAGTTTGTGGGGGACTAGGACAAAGCAGTTCTTC. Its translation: CASSLWGTRTKQFF.

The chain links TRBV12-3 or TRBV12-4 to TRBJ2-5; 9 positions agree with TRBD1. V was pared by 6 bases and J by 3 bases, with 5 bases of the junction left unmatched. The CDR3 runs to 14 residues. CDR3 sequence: CASSRQGGKETQYF. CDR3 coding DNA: TGTGCCAGCAGCAGACAGGGGGGAAAAGAGACCCAGTACTTC.

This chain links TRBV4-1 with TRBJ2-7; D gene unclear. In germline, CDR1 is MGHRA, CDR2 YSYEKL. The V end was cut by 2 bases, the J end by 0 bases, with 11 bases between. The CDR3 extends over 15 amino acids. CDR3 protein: CASSQSWTSSYEQYF. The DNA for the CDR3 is TGCGCCAGCAGCCAATCCTGGACCAGCTCCTACGAGCAGTACTTC.